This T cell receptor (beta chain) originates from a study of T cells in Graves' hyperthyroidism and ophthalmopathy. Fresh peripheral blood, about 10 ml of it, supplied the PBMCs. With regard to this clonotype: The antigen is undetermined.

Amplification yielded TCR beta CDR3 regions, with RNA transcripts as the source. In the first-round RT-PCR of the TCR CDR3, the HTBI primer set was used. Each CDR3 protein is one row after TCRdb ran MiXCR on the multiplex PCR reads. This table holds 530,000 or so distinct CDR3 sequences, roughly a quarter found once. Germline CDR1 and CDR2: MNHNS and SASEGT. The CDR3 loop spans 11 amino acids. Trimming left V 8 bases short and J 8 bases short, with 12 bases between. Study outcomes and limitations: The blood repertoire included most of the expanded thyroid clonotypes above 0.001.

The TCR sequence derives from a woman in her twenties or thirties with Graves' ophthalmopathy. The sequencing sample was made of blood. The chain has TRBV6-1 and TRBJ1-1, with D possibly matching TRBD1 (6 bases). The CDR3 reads CASGGAREAFF. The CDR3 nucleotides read TGTGCCAGCGGGGGGGCCCGAGAAGCTTTCTTT.